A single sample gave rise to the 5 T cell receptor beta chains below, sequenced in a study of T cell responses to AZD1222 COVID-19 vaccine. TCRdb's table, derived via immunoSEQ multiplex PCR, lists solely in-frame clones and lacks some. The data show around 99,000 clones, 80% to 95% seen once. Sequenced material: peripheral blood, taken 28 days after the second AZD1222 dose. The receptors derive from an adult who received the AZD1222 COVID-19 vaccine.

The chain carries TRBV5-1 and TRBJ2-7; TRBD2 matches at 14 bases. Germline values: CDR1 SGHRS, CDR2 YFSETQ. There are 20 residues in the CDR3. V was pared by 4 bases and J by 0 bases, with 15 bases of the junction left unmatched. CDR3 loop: CASSLVLTSGGEGSSYEQYF. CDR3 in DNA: TGCGCCAGCAGCCTTGTCTTGACTAGCGGGGGGGAAGGAAGCTCCTACGAGCAGTACTTC.

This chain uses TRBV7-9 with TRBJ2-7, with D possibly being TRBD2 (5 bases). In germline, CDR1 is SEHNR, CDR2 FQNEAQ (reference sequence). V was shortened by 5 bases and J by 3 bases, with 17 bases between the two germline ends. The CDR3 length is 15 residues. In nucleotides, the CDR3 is TGTGCCAGCAGCCCCGGACCTAGCTCTAACTACGAGCAGTACTTC. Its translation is CASSPGPSSNYEQYF.

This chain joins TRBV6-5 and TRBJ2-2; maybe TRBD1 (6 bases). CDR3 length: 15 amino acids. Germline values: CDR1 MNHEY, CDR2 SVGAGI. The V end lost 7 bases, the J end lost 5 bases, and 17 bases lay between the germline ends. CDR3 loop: CASTPGTSGTGELFF. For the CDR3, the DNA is TGTGCCAGCACACCCGGGACATCCGGAACCGGGGAGCTGTTTTTT.

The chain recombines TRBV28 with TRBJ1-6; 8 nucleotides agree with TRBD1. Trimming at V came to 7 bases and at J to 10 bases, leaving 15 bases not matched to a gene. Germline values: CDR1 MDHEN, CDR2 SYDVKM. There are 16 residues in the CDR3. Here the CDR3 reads CASNPDRGPGASPLHF. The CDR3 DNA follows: TGTGCCAGCAATCCAGACAGGGGCCCGGGGGCCTCACCCCTCCACTTT.

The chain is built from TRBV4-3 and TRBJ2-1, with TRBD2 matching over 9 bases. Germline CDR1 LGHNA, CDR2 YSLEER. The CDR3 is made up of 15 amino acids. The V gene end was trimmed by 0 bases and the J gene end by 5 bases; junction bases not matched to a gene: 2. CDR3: CASSQEIAGDNEQFF. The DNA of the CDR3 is TGCGCCAGCAGCCAAGAGATAGCGGGAGACAATGAGCAGTTCTTC.